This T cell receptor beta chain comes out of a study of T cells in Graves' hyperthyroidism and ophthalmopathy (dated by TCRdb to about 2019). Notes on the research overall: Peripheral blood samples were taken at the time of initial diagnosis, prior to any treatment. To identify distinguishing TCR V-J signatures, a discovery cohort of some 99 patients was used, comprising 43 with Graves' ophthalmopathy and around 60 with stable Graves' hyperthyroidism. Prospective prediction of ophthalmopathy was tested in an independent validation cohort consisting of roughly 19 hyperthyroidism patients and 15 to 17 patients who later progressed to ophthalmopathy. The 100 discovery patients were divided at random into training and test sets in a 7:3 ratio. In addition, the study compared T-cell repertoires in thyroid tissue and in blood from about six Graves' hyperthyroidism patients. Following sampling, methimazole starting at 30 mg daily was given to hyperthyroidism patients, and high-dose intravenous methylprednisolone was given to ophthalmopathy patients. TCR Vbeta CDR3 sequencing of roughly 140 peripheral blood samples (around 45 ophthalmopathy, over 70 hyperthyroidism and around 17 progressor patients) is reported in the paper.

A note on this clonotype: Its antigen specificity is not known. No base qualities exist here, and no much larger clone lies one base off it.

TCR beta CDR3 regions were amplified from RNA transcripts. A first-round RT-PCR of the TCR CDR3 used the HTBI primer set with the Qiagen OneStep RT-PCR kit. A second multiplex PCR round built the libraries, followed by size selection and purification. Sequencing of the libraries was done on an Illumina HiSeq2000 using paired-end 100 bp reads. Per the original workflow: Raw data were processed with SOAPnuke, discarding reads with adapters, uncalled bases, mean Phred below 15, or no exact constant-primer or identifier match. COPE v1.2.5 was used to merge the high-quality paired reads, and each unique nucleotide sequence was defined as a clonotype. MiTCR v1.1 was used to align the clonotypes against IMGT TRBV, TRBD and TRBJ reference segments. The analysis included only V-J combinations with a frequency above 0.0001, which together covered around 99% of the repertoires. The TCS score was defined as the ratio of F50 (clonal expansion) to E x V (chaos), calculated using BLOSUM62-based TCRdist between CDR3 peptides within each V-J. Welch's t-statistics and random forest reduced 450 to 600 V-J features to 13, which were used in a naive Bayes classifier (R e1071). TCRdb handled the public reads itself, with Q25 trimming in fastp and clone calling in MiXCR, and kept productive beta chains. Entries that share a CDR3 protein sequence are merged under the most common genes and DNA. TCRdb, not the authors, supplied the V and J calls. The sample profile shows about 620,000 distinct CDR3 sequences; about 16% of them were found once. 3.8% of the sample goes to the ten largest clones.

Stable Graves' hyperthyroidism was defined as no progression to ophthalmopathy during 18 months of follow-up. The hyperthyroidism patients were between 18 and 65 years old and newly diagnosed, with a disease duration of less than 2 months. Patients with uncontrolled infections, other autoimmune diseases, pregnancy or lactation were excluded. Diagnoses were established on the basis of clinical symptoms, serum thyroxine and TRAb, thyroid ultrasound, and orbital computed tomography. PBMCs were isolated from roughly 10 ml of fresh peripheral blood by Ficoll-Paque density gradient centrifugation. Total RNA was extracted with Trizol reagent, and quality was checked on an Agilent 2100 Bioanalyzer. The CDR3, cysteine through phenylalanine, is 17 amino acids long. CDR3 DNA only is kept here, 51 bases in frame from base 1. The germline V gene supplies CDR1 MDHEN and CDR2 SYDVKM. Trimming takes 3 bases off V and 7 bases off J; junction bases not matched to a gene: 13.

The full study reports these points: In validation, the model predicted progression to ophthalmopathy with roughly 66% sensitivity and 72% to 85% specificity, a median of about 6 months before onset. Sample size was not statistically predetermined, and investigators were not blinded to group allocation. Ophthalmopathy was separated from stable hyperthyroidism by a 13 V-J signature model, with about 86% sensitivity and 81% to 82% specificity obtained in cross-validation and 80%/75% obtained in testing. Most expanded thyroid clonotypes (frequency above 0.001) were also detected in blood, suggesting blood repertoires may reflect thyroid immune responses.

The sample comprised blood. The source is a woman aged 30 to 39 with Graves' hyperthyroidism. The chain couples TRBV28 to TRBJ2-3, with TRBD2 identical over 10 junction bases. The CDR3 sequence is CASSFAGASGRENTQYF. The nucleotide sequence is TGTGCCAGCAGTTTCGCGGGGGCCAGCGGGAGGGAAAATACGCAGTATTTT.